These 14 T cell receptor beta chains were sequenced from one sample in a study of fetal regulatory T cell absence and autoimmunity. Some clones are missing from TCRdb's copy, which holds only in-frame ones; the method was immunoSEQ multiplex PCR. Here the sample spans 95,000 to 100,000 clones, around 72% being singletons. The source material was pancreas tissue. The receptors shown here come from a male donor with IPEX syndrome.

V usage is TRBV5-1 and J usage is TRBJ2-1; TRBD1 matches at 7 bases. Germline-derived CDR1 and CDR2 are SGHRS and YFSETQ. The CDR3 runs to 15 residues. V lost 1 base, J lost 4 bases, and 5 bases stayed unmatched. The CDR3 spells CASSLYQGVYNEQFF. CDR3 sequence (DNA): TGCGCCAGCAGCTTGTACCAGGGGGTATACAATGAGCAGTTCTTC.

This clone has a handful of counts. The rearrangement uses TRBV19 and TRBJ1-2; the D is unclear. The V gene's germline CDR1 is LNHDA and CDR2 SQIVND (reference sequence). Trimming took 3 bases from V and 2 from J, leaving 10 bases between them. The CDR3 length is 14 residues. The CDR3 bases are TGTGCCAGTAGTATGATAACTTACAACTATGGCTACACCTTC. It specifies CASSMITYNYGYTF.

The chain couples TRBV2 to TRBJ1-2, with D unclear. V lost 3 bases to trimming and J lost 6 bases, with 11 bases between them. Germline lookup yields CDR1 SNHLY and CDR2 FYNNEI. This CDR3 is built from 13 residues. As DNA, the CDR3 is TGTGCCAGCAGTGACAGAGCCCGGAATGGCTACACCTTC. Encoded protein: CASSDRARNGYTF.

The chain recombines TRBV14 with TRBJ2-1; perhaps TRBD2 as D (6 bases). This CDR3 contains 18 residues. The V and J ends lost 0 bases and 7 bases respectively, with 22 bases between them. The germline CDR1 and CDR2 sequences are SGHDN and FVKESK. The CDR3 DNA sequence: TGTGCCAGCAGCCAAGAAGGGTTACGGGACTCCCGACTAAATGAGCAGTTCTTC. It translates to CASSQEGLRDSRLNEQFF.

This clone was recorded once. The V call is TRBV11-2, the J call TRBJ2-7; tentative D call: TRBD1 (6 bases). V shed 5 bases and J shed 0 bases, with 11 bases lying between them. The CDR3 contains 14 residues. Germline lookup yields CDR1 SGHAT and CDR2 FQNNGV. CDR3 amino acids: CASSRRQASYEQYF. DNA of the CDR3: TGTGCCAGCAGCCGGCGACAGGCCTCCTACGAGCAGTACTTC.

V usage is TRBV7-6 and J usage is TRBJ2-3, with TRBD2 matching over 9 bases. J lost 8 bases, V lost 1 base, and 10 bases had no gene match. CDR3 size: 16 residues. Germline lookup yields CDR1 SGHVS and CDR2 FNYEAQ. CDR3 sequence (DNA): TGTGCCAGCAGCTTAGACATAGCGGGGGAGATGGGTACGCAGTATTTT. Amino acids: CASSLDIAGEMGTQYF.

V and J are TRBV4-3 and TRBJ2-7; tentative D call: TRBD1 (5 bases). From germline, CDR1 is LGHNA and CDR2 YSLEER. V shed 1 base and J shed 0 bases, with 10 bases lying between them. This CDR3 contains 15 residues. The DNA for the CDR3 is TGCGCCAGCAGCCAAGTTCGAGACAGCTCCTACGAGCAGTACTTC. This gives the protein CASSQVRDSSYEQYF.

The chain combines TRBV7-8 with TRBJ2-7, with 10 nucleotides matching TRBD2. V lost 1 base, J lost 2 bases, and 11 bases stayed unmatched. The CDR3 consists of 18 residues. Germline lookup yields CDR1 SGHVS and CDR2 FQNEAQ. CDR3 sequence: CASSLGPKSGRDAYEQYF. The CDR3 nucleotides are TGTGCCAGCAGCTTAGGGCCCAAAAGCGGGAGGGACGCCTACGAGCAGTACTTC. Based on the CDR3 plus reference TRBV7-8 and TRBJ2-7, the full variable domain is GAGVSQSPRYKVAKRGQDVALRCDPISGHVSLFWYQQALGQGPEFLTYFQNEAQLDKSGLPSDRFFAERPEGSVSTLKIQRTQQEDSAVYLCASSLGPKSGRDAYEQYFGPGTRLTVT.

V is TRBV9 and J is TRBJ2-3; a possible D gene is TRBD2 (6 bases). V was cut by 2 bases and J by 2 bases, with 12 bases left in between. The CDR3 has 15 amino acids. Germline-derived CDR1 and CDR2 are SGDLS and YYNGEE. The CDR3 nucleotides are TGTGCCAGCAGCGTCGTCACTAGCCTCACAGATACGCAGTATTTT. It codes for CASSVVTSLTDTQYF. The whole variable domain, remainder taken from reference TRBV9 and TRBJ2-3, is DSGVTQTPKHLITATGQRVTLRCSPRSGDLSVYWYQQSLDQGLQFLIQYYNGEERAKGNILERFSAQQFPDLHSELNLSSLELGDSALYFCASSVVTSLTDTQYFGPGTRLTVL.

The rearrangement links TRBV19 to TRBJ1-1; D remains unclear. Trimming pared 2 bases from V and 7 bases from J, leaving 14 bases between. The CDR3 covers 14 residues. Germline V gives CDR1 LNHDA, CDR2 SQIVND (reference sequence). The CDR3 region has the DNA TGTGCCAGTAGTATAAGTACAACTGGCGGTGAAGCTTTCTTT. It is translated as CASSISTTGGEAFF.

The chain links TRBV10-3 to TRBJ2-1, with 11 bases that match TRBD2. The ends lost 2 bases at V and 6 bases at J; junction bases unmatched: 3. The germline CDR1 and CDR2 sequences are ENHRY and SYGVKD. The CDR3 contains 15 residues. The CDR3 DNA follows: TGTGCCATCAGTGAGAACCTAGCGGGAGGCAATGAGCAGTTCTTC. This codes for CAISENLAGGNEQFF.

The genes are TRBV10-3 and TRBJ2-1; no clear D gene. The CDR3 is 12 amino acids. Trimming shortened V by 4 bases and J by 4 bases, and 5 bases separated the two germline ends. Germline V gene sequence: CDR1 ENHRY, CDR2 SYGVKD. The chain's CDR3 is CAISGSYNEQFF. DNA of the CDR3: TGTGCCATCAGTGGCTCTTACAATGAGCAGTTCTTC.

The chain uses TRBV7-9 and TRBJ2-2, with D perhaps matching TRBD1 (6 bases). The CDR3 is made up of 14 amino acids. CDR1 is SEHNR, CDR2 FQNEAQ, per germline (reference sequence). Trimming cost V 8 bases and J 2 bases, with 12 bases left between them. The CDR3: CASSLGQNTGELFF. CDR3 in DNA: TGTGCCAGCTCCCTGGGACAAAACACCGGGGAGCTGTTTTTT.

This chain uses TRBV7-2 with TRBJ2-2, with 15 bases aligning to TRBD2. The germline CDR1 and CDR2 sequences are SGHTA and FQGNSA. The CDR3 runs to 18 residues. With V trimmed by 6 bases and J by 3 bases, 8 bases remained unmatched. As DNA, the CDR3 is TGTGCCAGCAGATGGACTAGCGGGAGGGCCCGCTACACCGGGGAGCTGTTTTTT. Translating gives CASRWTSGRARYTGELFF.